The 12 T cell receptor beta chains presented below share a single source sample, sequenced in a study of T cell responses to AZD1222 COVID-19 vaccine. Some clones are missing from TCRdb's copy, which holds only in-frame ones; the method was immunoSEQ multiplex PCR. The repertoire holds approximately 91,000 clones, with around 93% as singletons. This sample comprised peripheral blood, obtained 28 days after the second AZD1222 dose. The origin of the receptors is an adult who received the AZD1222 COVID-19 vaccine.

The CDR3 loop reads CASSPKFGGETQYF. The DNA for the CDR3 is TGTGCCAGCTCACCGAAGTTCGGAGGGGAGACCCAGTACTTC. This chain joins TRBV18 and TRBJ2-5, with D perhaps matching TRBD2 (6 bases). There are 14 residues in the CDR3. Germline CDR1 is KGHSH and CDR2 is LQKENI. V dropped 3 bases and J dropped 5 bases, with 13 bases sitting between them.

This sequence joins TRBV3-1 (or the pseudogene TRBV3-2) and TRBJ2-1; 10 bases agree with TRBD2. Germline CDR1 reads LGHDT; CDR2 reads YNNKEL (reference sequence). With V trimmed by 2 bases and J by 1 base, 8 bases remained unmatched. The CDR3 is made up of 18 amino acids. CDR3 nucleotides: TGTGCCAGCAGCCAAAGAAGCGGGAGGGCCTTTTCCTACAATGAGCAGTTCTTC. This translates into CASSQRSGRAFSYNEQFF.

The J gene is TRBJ2-7, the V gene TRBV9, with D tentatively TRBD2 (6 bases). CDR1 is SGDLS and CDR2 is YYNGEE in the germline V gene. This CDR3 region has 16 residues. Between the trimmed V and J ends, which lost 6 bases and 0 bases, there was a span of 19 bases. CDR3 sequence: CASTPGGIGSSYEQYF. DNA of the CDR3: TGTGCCAGCACCCCCGGGGGAATTGGAAGCTCCTACGAGCAGTACTTC.

The rearrangement joins TRBV6-1 to TRBJ1-5, with D unresolved. In germline, CDR1 is MNHNS, CDR2 SASEGT. The CDR3 runs to 15 residues. The germline V and J ends were trimmed by 1 base and 0 bases, with 7 bases remaining between them. In DNA form, the CDR3 reads TGTGCCAGCAGTGAAGAGGTCCTTAGCAATCAGCCCCAGCATTTT. Translation: CASSEEVLSNQPQHF.

The rearrangement links TRBV6-2 or TRBV6-3 to TRBJ2-1; 10 bases are shared with TRBD2. CDR3 size: 16 residues. Per germline, CDR1 MNHEY and CDR2 SVGEGT. With V trimmed by 2 bases and J by 2 bases, 3 bases remained unmatched. CDR3 region: CASSYPSGRAYNEQFF. CDR3 bases: TGTGCCAGCAGTTACCCGAGCGGGAGGGCCTACAATGAGCAGTTCTTC.

The chain's CDR3 is CASSFPLRREDRGGGAEAFF. The CDR3 bases are TGTGCCAGCAGTTTCCCCTTACGACGAGAGGACAGGGGAGGCGGAGCTGAAGCTTTCTTT. V gene TRBV28 combines with J gene TRBJ1-1, with 9 bases fitting TRBD1. V trimming: 3 bases; J trimming: 6 bases; junction bases outside the gene matches: 23. The CDR3 is 20 residues long. Germline-derived CDR1 and CDR2 are MDHEN and SYDVKM.

The chain couples TRBV5-6 to TRBJ2-7; TRBD2 matches 11 bases. V lost 4 bases, J lost 5 bases, and 11 bases stayed unmatched. This CDR3 has 16 residues. Germline-derived CDR1 and CDR2 are SGHDT and YYEEEE. CDR3 DNA sequence: TGTGCCAGCAGCCCTCTGGCTAGCGGGAGGTACAACGAGCAGTACTTC. Amino acids: CASSPLASGRYNEQYF.

The chain links TRBV18 to TRBJ1-1; 8 bases are a match to TRBD1. The CDR3 sequence is 15 residues long. Germline-derived CDR1 and CDR2 are KGHSH and LQKENI. The V segment lost 5 bases and the J segment 1 base; nucleotides outside the gene matches: 6. The CDR3 reads CASSTRTGWNTEAFF. In DNA form, the CDR3 reads TGTGCCAGCTCAACTCGGACAGGGTGGAACACTGAAGCTTTCTTT.

The chain employs TRBV5-4 and TRBJ2-1, with 15 nucleotides matching TRBD2. The V gene end was trimmed by 4 bases and the J gene end by 7 bases; junction bases not matched to a gene: 6. The CDR3 has 16 residues. From germline, CDR1 is SGHNT and CDR2 YYREEE (reference sequence). The CDR3 DNA reads TGTGCCAGCAGCGCGGGACTAGCGGGAGGTAGGAATGAGCAGTTCTTC. Its protein is CASSAGLAGGRNEQFF.

This chain uses TRBV9 with TRBJ1-4; weak D call: TRBD1 (5 bases). The germline gives CDR1 SGDLS, CDR2 YYNGEE. V lost 5 bases, J lost 12 bases, and 11 bases lay in between. The length of the CDR3 is 11 residues. The CDR3 DNA reads TGTGCCAGCAGTTCAGGGTTGGAACTGTTTTTT. It specifies CASSSGLELFF.

V gene TRBV5-8 combines with J gene TRBJ2-1, with 8 bases aligning to TRBD1. Germline CDR1 and CDR2: SGHTS and YDEGEE. The J segment lost 8 bases and the V segment lost 4 bases, leaving 14 bases of the junction unmatched. This CDR3 contains 16 residues. This CDR3 reads CASSLASRQGIYEQFF. In nucleotides, the CDR3 is TGTGCCAGCAGCCTGGCCTCTCGACAGGGGATATATGAGCAGTTCTTC. The full variable domain, in which reference TRBV5-8 and TRBJ2-1 provide the parts outside the CDR3, is EAGVTQSPTHLIKTRGQQATLRCSPISGHTSVYWYQQALGLGLQFLLWYDEGEERNRGNFPPRFSGRQFPNYSSELNVNALELEDSALYLCASSLASRQGIYEQFFGPGTRLTVL.

The chain links TRBV6-5 to TRBJ2-7; possibly TRBD2 for D (6 bases). The CDR3 totals 14 residues. Trimming took 7 bases from V and 2 from J, leaving 15 bases between them. Looked up from germline, CDR1 is MNHEY and CDR2 is SVGAGI. The CDR3 spells CASKGLGGTYEQYF. CDR3 DNA: TGTGCCAGCAAGGGGCTGGGGGGAACCTACGAGCAGTACTTC.